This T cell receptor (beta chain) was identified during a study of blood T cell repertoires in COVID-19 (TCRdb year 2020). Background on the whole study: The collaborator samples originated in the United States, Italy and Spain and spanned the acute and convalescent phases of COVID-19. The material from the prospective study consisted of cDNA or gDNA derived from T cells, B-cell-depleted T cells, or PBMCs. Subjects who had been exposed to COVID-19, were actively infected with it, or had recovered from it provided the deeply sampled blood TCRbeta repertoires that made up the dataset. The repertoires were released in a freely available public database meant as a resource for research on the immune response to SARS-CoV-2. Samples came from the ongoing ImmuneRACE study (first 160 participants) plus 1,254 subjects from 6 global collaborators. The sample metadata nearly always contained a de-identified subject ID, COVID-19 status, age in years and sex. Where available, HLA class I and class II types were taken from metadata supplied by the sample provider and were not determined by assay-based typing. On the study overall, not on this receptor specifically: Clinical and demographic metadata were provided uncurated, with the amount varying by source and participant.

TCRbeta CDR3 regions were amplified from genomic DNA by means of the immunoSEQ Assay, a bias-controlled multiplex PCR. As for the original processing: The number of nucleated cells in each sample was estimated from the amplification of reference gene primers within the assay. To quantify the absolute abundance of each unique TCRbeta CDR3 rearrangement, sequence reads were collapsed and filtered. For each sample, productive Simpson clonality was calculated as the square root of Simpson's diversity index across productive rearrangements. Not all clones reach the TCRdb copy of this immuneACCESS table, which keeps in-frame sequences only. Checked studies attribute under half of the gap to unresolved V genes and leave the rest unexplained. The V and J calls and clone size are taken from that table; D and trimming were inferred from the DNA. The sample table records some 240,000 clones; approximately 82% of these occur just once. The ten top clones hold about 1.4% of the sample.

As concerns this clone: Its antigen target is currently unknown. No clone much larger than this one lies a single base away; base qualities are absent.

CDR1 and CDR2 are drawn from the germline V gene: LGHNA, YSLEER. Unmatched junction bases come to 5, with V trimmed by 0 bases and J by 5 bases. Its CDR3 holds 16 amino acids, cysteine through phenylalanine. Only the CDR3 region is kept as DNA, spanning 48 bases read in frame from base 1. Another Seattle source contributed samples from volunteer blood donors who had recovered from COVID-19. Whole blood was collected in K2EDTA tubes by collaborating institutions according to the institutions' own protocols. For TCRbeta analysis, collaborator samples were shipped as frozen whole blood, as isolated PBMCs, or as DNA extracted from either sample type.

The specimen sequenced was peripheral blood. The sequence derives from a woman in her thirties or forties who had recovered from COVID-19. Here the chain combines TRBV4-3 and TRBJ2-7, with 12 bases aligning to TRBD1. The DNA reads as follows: TGCGCCAGCAGCCAAGATCCGGGACAGGGGGCGCACGAGCAGTACTTC. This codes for CASSQDPGQGAHEQYF.